The T cell receptor (beta chain) described here comes from a study of T cell responses to AZD1222 COVID-19 vaccine. Study-level background: Pooling covered second doses at about 4 or about 12 weeks.

The protocol was immunoSEQ multiplex PCR, while the TCRdb copy is restricted to in-frame clones and leaves out a portion. The repertoire holds approximately 150,000 clones, approximately 89% seen once, with approximately 4.8% in the top ten. Broader study findings: White British donors predominated, females outnumbered males, and clonal diversity was possibly underestimated. The CD4 TCRs associated with vaccination extended across spike and predominated at 160-218 and 743-854. A reported finding is that nearly half of spike-specific TCRs target unmutated variant regions.

About this clone: Its cognate antigen is unknown.

The ends were cut back, 4 bases at V and 4 bases at J, with 10 bases in the middle. The CDR3 runs 13 residues. Germline CDR1 reads LNHDA; CDR2 reads SQIVND (reference sequence). The sample consisted of peripheral blood, taken on day 0 of AZD1222 vaccination. This receptor was identified in an adult in good health. The chain uses TRBV19 and TRBJ1-2; possibly TRBD1 for D (6 bases). The CDR3 DNA follows: TGTGCCAGTAGTACAGGACAGCCCTATGGCTACACCTTC. This gives the protein CASSTGQPYGYTF.